This TCR beta chain was captured by sequencing in a study of CD8 T cells in ankylosing spondylitis. Study observations and caveats: Reportedly, significant enrichment of disease-linked clones occurred in matched ankylosing spondylitis synovial fluid. Clones linked to the disease showed a CD8+ phenotype. They occurred at relatively low frequencies in peripheral blood.

This clonotype has ten or more counts. What it binds is unknown. There are 12 residues in the CDR3. Losses at the gene ends were 6 bases for V and 4 bases for J; bases not matched to a gene: 2. Germline lookup yields CDR1 SQVTM and CDR2 ANQGSEA. 5'-RACE, quantitative and with molecular barcodes, yielded the TCR beta libraries. TCRdb reanalysed the 5' RACE reads using MiXCR and keeps one entry per CDR3 protein. The sample yields around 35,000 distinct CDR3 sequences, approximately 10% seen once. Source material: synovial fluid, either unsorted or a sorted T cell fraction (not recorded which). This TCR was sampled from a male donor with ankylosing spondylitis. The V gene is TRBV29-1, the J gene TRBJ2-5; 10 bases fit TRBD1. CDR3 amino acids: CSVGQGTETQYF. The CDR3 bases are TGCAGCGTGGGACAGGGGACAGAGACCCAGTACTTC.